The T cell receptor (beta chain) under discussion was sequenced for a study of memory CD4+ T cells and cytomegalovirus serostatus. With regard to this clone: Its cognate antigen is unknown.

The study, taken as a whole, reports: The CMV-associated TCR signature appears largely within the CD4+ memory repertoire.

Profiling relied on immunoSEQ multiplex PCR, and the TCRdb table lists in-frame clones only, not all of them. Here the sample spans roughly 64,000 clones, approximately 71% being singletons. Single viable CD3+CD4+CD8-CD45RO+ cells were sorted as the memory CD4+ T cells. The germline CDR1 and CDR2 sequences are SGHNT and YYREEE (reference sequence). This CDR3 contains 16 residues. V was cut by 0 bases and J by 2 bases, with 14 bases left in between. This clonotype originated in an adult in good health and CMV-seronegative. The sample was memory CD4+ T cells from blood. The chain couples TRBV5-4 to TRBJ2-5; TRBD1 is a possible D gene (5 bases). This CDR3 reads CASSLGPQVLQETQYF. CDR3 nucleotide sequence: TGTGCCAGCAGCTTGGGGCCACAGGTACTTCAAGAGACCCAGTACTTC.